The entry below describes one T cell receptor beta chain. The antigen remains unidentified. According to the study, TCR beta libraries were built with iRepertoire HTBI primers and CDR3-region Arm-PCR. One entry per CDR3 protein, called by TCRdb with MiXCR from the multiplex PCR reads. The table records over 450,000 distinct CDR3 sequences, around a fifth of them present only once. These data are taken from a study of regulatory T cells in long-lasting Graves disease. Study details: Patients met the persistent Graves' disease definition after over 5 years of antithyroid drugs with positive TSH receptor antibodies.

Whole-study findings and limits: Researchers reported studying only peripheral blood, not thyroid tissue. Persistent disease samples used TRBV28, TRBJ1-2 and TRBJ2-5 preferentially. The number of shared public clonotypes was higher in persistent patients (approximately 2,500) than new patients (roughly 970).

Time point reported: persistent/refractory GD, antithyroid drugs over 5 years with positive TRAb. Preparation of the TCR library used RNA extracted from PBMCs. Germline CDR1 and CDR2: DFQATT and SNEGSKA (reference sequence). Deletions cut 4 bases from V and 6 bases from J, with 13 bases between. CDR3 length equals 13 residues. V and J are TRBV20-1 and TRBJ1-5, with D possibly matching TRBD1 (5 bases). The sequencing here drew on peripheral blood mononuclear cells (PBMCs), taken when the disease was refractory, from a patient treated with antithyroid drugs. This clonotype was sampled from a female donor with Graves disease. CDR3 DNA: TGCAGTGCTACCGGGGGGTCGTTTCAGCCCCAGCATTTT. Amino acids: CSATGGSFQPQHF.